This T cell receptor beta chain was documented in a study of cytomegalovirus exposure and HLA in healthy donors. Study observations and caveats: TCR association rates varied by HLA locus in a later analysis, with DRB1 highest and HLA-C lowest.

This PCR relied on a set of 60 Vbeta primers and 13 Jbeta primers. Sequencing was performed with immunoSEQ multiplex PCR; in TCRdb, only in-frame clones are kept and a portion is missing. The sample lists approximately 220,000 clones; more than 75% were seen once. A word on this clone: Its antigen is not identified. A read error may produce the germline difference seen at one junction end.

CDR3 length: 17 residues. Germline CDR1 SSHAT, CDR2 FNYEAQ (reference sequence). The sample was PBMCs. V is TRBV7-7 and J is TRBJ1-5; TRBD1 is a possible D gene (5 bases). This clonotype originated in a man between 40 and 49 years old in good health and CMV-seropositive. CDR3 region: CASSSYTGQASNQPQHF. The CDR3 bases are TGTGCTAGCAGCTCGTATACAGGCCAGGCTAGCAATCAGCCCCAGCATTTT.